These 19 T cell receptor beta chains were sequenced from one sample in a study of T cells in Graves' hyperthyroidism and ophthalmopathy. TCR beta CDR3 regions were amplified from RNA. In the first-round RT-PCR of the TCR CDR3, the HTBI primer set was used. TCRdb reprocessed the multiplex PCR reads with MiXCR, giving one entry per CDR3 protein. Of about 210,000 distinct CDR3 sequences listed, 17% are singletons. The sequencing sample was made of blood. The receptor set was obtained from a man between 45 and 60 years old with Graves' hyperthyroidism.

The V call is TRBV6-2 or TRBV6-3, the J call TRBJ1-4; possible D gene TRBD1, 5 bases. Germline V gene sequence: CDR1 MNHEY, CDR2 SVGEGT. Trimming removed 5 bases from V and 5 bases from J, with 12 bases in between. This CDR3 region has 14 residues. The CDR3 region has the DNA TGTGCCAGCAGTCTACTCAACAGGAATGAAAAACTGTTTTTT. Protein: CASSLLNRNEKLFF.

This clonotype came up many times. The J gene is TRBJ2-7, the V gene TRBV2; D is perhaps TRBD1 or TRBD2 (5 bases each). This CDR3 region has 15 residues. V lost 2 bases to trimming and J lost 0 bases, with 11 bases between them. Germline V lookup: CDR1 SNHLY, CDR2 FYNNEI. DNA of the CDR3: TGTGCCAGCAGTGAATCAGGGACGGACTCCTACGAGCAGTACTTC. Its protein is CASSESGTDSYEQYF.

The genes are TRBV7-2 and TRBJ1-1; weak D call: TRBD1 (5 bases). V lost 4 bases to trimming and J lost 4 bases, with 16 bases between them. CDR1 and CDR2 (germline): SGHTA, FQGNSA. This CDR3 spans 15 amino acids. The CDR3 loop reads CASSSRTSPFTEAFF. The CDR3 bases are TGTGCCAGCAGCTCCCGGACATCTCCCTTCACTGAAGCTTTCTTT.

This clonotype was counted ten times or more. This chain connects TRBV3-1 to TRBJ1-6; unclear D gene. The germline V gene encodes CDR1 LGHDT and CDR2 YNNKEL (reference sequence). Trimming took 0 bases from V and 8 from J, leaving 5 bases between them. This CDR3 has 13 residues. DNA for the CDR3: TGTGCCAGCAGCCAAGATTTGGATTCACCCCTCCACTTT. Protein sequence: CASSQDLDSPLHF.

This clonotype was picked up many times. The chain has TRBV12-3 or TRBV12-4 and TRBJ1-5; TRBD1 might be the D (5 bases). The CDR3 covers 14 residues. Trimming took off 5 bases at V and 4 bases at J, with 12 bases between the two ends. CDR3 nucleotides: TGTGCCAGCAGTAGGACAAACAGAAATCAGCCCCAGCATTTT. Translating it yields CASSRTNRNQPQHF.

This clonotype was observed many times. The V gene is TRBV5-4, the J gene TRBJ2-1; the D gene is possibly TRBD2 (5 bases). The CDR3 is made up of 15 amino acids. V was cut by 5 bases and J by 0 bases, with 12 bases left in between. The germline gives CDR1 SGHNT, CDR2 YYREEE (reference sequence). This CDR3 is CASRRLGSSYNEQFF. The CDR3 coding sequence is TGTGCCAGCAGGCGACTTGGGAGCTCCTACAATGAGCAGTTCTTC.

The chain links TRBV19 to TRBJ1-5; D possibly corresponds to TRBD1 (5 bases). The V and J ends lost 9 bases and 0 bases respectively, with 12 bases between them. The CDR3 loop spans 14 amino acids. The V gene's germline CDR1 is LNHDA and CDR2 SQIVND (reference sequence). This chain's CDR3 is CASQQVYSNQPQHF. DNA of the CDR3: TGTGCCAGCCAACAGGTATATAGCAATCAGCCCCAGCATTTT. The full variable domain, completed using reference TRBV19 and TRBJ1-5, is DGGITQSPKYLFRKEGQNVTLSCEQNLNHDAMYWYRQDPGQGLRLIYYSQIVNDFQKGDIAEGYSVSREKKESFPLTVTSAQKNPTAFYLCASQQVYSNQPQHFGDGTRLSIL.

This clonotype occurred a few times. The rearrangement joins TRBV5-1 to TRBJ2-2; possibly TRBD1 for D (5 bases). There are 14 residues in the CDR3. Germline V CDR1 and CDR2: SGHRS, YFSETQ. Trimming pared 5 bases from V and 6 bases from J, leaving 14 bases between. The chain's CDR3 is CASSGQGFAGELFF. DNA for the CDR3: TGCGCCAGCAGTGGCCAGGGCTTTGCCGGGGAGCTGTTTTTT.

This clonotype was recorded at least ten times. The genes are TRBV7-2 and TRBJ2-5; D gene unclear. This CDR3 is built from 15 residues. Between the trimmed V and J ends, which lost 2 bases and 1 base, there was a span of 11 bases. Germline lookup yields CDR1 SGHTA and CDR2 FQGNSA. CDR3: CASSLLLVGQETQYF. CDR3 in DNA: TGTGCCAGCAGCTTATTATTGGTGGGCCAAGAGACCCAGTACTTC.

This clonotype appeared many times. The V call is TRBV11-3, the J call TRBJ2-7, with 7 bases that match TRBD1. Germline V gene data show CDR1 as SGHNT and CDR2 as YENEEA. CDR3 length: 16 residues. The trim removed 3 bases at V and 6 bases at J, leaving 14 bases unmatched. CDR3 DNA: TGTGCCAGCAGCTTCCAAACAGGGGCCTATGATTCCGAGCAGTACTTC. It translates to CASSFQTGAYDSEQYF.

Details on this clonotype: This may be a read error, as it is one base from a much larger clone. The rearrangement uses TRBV20-1 and TRBJ2-7; D possibly uses TRBD1 or TRBD2 (5 bases each). CDR1 and CDR2 from the germline V gene are DFQATT and SNEGSKA (reference sequence). The CDR3 has 14 amino acids. V was pared by 6 bases and J by 2 bases, with 17 bases between. CDR3 sequence (DNA): TGCAGTGCCTTGTGGGACGGATTCACCTACGAGCAGTACTTC. Its translation: CSALWDGFTYEQYF.

Only one count was recorded for this clonotype. A read error may be the cause here, since a much bigger clone is one base away. J is TRBJ1-5 and V is TRBV6-1; D ambiguous. The CDR3 runs 14 residues. The germline CDR1 and CDR2 sequences are MNHNS and SASEGT. The DNA for the CDR3 is TGTGCCAGCAGCATACAGCTGAGCAATCGGCCCCAGCATTTT. Protein product: CASSIQLSNRPQHF.

V usage is TRBV20-1 and J usage is TRBJ1-1; no firm D call. V was pared by 7 bases and J by 0 bases, with 12 bases between. This CDR3 is 13 amino acids long. The germline V gene has CDR1 DFQATT and CDR2 SNEGSKA (reference sequence). The CDR3 spells CSDIEFMNTEAFF. The CDR3 DNA reads as TGCAGTGACATTGAATTCATGAACACTGAAGCTTTCTTT.

The rearrangement links TRBV7-9 to TRBJ2-5; D unclear. Germline V lookup: CDR1 SEHNR, CDR2 FQNEAQ (reference sequence). V lost 0 bases and J lost 5, with 13 bases in between. The length of the CDR3 is 15 residues. The CDR3 DNA reads TGTGCCAGCAGCTTAGCTGGGTGGGAAGAGGAGACCCAGTACTTC. Translating gives CASSLAGWEEETQYF.

Many counts were recorded for this clonotype. The genes are TRBV30 and TRBJ2-5; D perhaps matches TRBD2 (6 bases). Germline V gene sequence: CDR1 GTSNPN, CDR2 SVGIG (reference sequence). Trimming took off 0 bases at V and 9 bases at J, with 8 bases between the two ends. This CDR3 region has 11 residues. The CDR3 spells CAWSVGGAQYF. The CDR3 coding sequence is TGTGCCTGGAGTGTAGGAGGGGCCCAGTACTTC. Variable domain in full (rest from reference TRBV30 and TRBJ2-5): SQTIHQWPATLVQPVGSPLSLECTVEGTSNPNLYWYRQAAGRGLQLLFYSVGIGQISSEVPQNLSASRPQDRQFILSSKKLLLSDSGFYLCAWSVGGAQYFGPGTRLLVL.

In this sample, this clonotype turned up many times. V is TRBV20-1 and J is TRBJ1-5, with D possibly matching TRBD1 (6 bases). The germline CDR1 and CDR2 sequences are DFQATT and SNEGSKA (reference sequence). V was pared by 0 bases and J by 7 bases, with 10 bases between. The CDR3 totals 13 residues. In DNA form, the CDR3 reads TGCAGTGCTAGAGAAATCAGGGGACAGCCCCAGCATTTT. Its protein is CSAREIRGQPQHF.

The rearrangement uses TRBV14 and TRBJ2-3; D unresolved. CDR1 is SGHDN, CDR2 FVKESK, per germline. V was clipped by 0 bases and J by 2 bases, with 9 bases between them. The CDR3 length is 15 residues. The CDR3 here is CASSQDGRYTDTQYF. CDR3 sequence (DNA): TGTGCCAGCAGCCAAGATGGTCGATACACAGATACGCAGTATTTT.

This clonotype was counted many times. The rearrangement links TRBV20-1 to TRBJ2-7; 14 bases map to TRBD2. The V and J ends lost 5 bases and 4 bases, in that order; junction bases with no gene match: 7. This CDR3 is built from 15 residues. The germline V gene encodes CDR1 DFQATT and CDR2 SNEGSKA (reference sequence). CDR3 in amino acids: CSAVPGTSGRYEQYF. In DNA, the CDR3 is TGCAGTGCTGTCCCCGGGACTAGCGGGAGATACGAGCAGTACTTC.

V usage is TRBV10-3 and J usage is TRBJ1-5, with D perhaps TRBD1 (6 bases). Germline CDR1 reads ENHRY; CDR2 reads SYGVKD. This CDR3 is 15 amino acids long. V dropped 11 bases and J dropped 7 bases, with 24 bases sitting between them. CDR3 nucleotide sequence: TGTGCCTCACAACAGGGTCTCCGGGGATCCCAGCCCCAGCATTTT. It yields the protein CASQQGLRGSQPQHF.